The source of this T cell receptor beta chain is a study of blood T cell repertoires in COVID-19. The germline gives CDR1 SGHRS, CDR2 YFSETQ. V was pared by 5 bases and J by 2 bases, with 7 bases of the junction left unmatched. This CDR3 comprises 16 residues. Only in-frame clones appear in the TCRdb table, and some are missing; sequencing was by immunoSEQ multiplex PCR. The table includes about 130,000 clones, 86% detected once. Material: peripheral blood. The chain has TRBV5-1 and TRBJ2-2; 9 bases fit TRBD1. The TCR sequence derives from a woman in her fifties or sixties who had recovered from COVID-19. CDR3 amino acids: CASSRRDRVNTGELFF. The CDR3 DNA reads as TGCGCCAGCAGTCGCCGGGACAGGGTTAACACCGGGGAGCTGTTTTTT.